Presented here are 7 T cell receptor beta chains from one specimen sequenced in a study of T cell repertoires in cytomegalovirus infection. Using its own MiXCR run on the reads, TCRdb lists one record per CDR3 protein. The sample lists about 400,000 distinct CDR3 sequences, 15% to 20% seen once, with roughly 8.7% in the top ten. Sequences were obtained from PBMCs. The source is a human donor in good health (CMV status not recorded). Some clones in this sample may be carry-over from other donors' samples.

This chain joins TRBV7-8 and TRBJ2-1, with 9 nucleotides matching TRBD1. V was clipped by 8 bases and J by 3 bases; unmatched bases: 8. Germline V CDR1 and CDR2: SGHVS, FQNEAQ. There are 15 residues in the CDR3. CDR3 coding DNA: TGTGCCAGCGCCCAGGGACAGGGAGGCTACAATGAGCAGTTCTTC. Its protein is CASAQGQGGYNEQFF.

A single count supports this clonotype. Relative to the germline gene, one junction end is altered; a read error may explain this. This chain connects TRBV7-2 to TRBJ2-1; tentative D call: TRBD2 (5 bases). CDR1 and CDR2 (germline): SGHTA, FQGNSA. This CDR3 region has 15 residues. This chain's CDR3 is CASSLSGSSYNVQFF. The CDR3 DNA reads as TGTGCCAGCAGCTTAAGTGGGAGCTCCTACAATGTGCAGTTCTTC.

This chain connects TRBV4-2 to TRBJ2-7, with D possibly matching TRBD2 (6 bases). The germline V gene encodes CDR1 LGHNA and CDR2 YNFKEQ. This CDR3 is 17 amino acids long. V lost 2 bases and J lost 2, with 19 bases in between. CDR3 nucleotide sequence: TGTGCCAGCAGCCAAATCGCGGGGACGGAGGGGACCTACGAGCAGTACTTC. Protein sequence: CASSQIAGTEGTYEQYF.

This clonotype was counted between two and nine times. V and J are TRBV2 and TRBJ1-5, with 7 bases aligning to TRBD1. CDR1 is SNHLY, CDR2 FYNNEI, per germline. The trim removed 5 bases at V and 7 bases at J, leaving 8 bases unmatched. The CDR3 loop spans 14 amino acids. The CDR3 bases are TGTGCCAGCAGTCCCAGCAGGGGGGACCAGCCCCAGCATTTT. This translates into CASSPSRGDQPQHF.

This clonotype was counted once. J is TRBJ1-2 and V is TRBV6-6; D gene unclear. The length of the CDR3 is 13 residues. Germline V gene data show CDR1 as MNHNY and CDR2 as SVGAGI (reference sequence). V shed 7 bases and J shed 4 bases, with 13 bases lying between them. CDR3 coding DNA: TGTGCCAGCACCCAGACCCAGACCTATGGCTACACCTTC. Translated: CASTQTQTYGYTF.

The chain couples TRBV19 to TRBJ2-2; 9 nucleotides align to TRBD2. CDR3 length: 19 residues. CDR1 LNHDA and CDR2 SQIVND come from the germline V gene (reference sequence). The V and J ends lost 5 bases and 4 bases, in that order; junction bases with no gene match: 17. CDR3 sequence: CASSARPFSGGASTGELFF. CDR3 nucleotides: TGTGCCAGTAGTGCCCGGCCTTTTAGCGGGGGTGCTAGCACCGGGGAGCTGTTTTTT.

A note on this clonotype: At one boundary the junction diverges from the germline segment, which might be a read error. The V gene is TRBV6-6, the J gene TRBJ2-3; weak D call: TRBD2 (5 bases). CDR1 and CDR2 (germline): MNHNY, SVGAGI (reference sequence). This CDR3 is built from 14 residues. DNA for the CDR3: TGTGCCAGCAGTTACGCGGCTAGCACAGATACGCGGTATTTT. It specifies CASSYAASTDTRYF.